A selection of T cell receptor beta chains follows, all from one sample in a study of cytomegalovirus exposure and HLA in healthy donors. Some clones are missing from TCRdb's copy, which holds only in-frame ones; the method was immunoSEQ multiplex PCR. Of about 160,000 clones in the sample, roughly four fifths are singletons; the top ten hold around 3%. Sample: PBMCs. The receptors were gathered from a woman between 50 and 59 years old in good health and CMV-seropositive. The CDR3 runs from the conserved cysteine through the conserved F or W. A D gene is named only where the DNA matches it firmly. For some rows the clone size is stated as once, few or many, or as a class when expanded; others skip it.

j_gene: TRBJ1-4
v_gene: TRBV6-4
d_gene: .
abundance: .
CDR3nt: TGTGCCAGCAGTATGACAGCAACTAATGAAAAACTGTTTTTT
CDR3aa: CASSMTATNEKLFF

j_gene: TRBJ1-1
v_gene: TRBV4-1
d_gene: .
abundance: many
CDR3nt: TGCGCCAGCAGCCAAGAGGGGGGGCCCACTGAAGCTTTCTTT
CDR3aa: CASSQEGGPTEAFF

j_gene: TRBJ2-4
v_gene: TRBV7-9
d_gene: .
abundance: .
CDR3nt: TGTGCCAGCAGTTCACAGGGAGCCAAAAACATTCAGTACTTC
CDR3aa: CASSSQGAKNIQYF

j_gene: TRBJ2-3
v_gene: TRBV12-5
d_gene: TRBD1
abundance: .
CDR3nt: TGTGCTAGTGGTTTGGGGACAGGGATAACACAAAATACGCAGTATTTT
CDR3aa: CASGLGTGITQNTQYF

j_gene: TRBJ2-1
v_gene: TRBV2
d_gene: .
abundance: .
CDR3nt: TGTGCCAGCAGTTCTAGCGCCATTGAGCAGTTCTTC
CDR3aa: CASSSSAIEQFF

j_gene: TRBJ1-2
v_gene: TRBV7-9
d_gene: TRBD1
abundance: .
CDR3nt: TGTGCCAGCAGCCCCCGGGACAGGGTAGGGTATGGCTACACCTTC
CDR3aa: CASSPRDRVGYGYTF

j_gene: TRBJ1-2
v_gene: TRBV7-9
d_gene: .
abundance: few
CDR3nt: TGTGCCAGCAGCATTTCAGGGTCGGACTATGGCTACACCTTC
CDR3aa: CASSISGSDYGYTF

j_gene: TRBJ2-1
v_gene: TRBV27
d_gene: TRBD2
abundance: .
CDR3nt: TGTGCCAGCAGTTTATTATCTAGCGGGGGGCCCTACAATGAGCAGTTCTTC
CDR3aa: CASSLLSSGGPYNEQFF

j_gene: TRBJ1-2
v_gene: TRBV2
d_gene: .
abundance: few
CDR3nt: TGTGCCAGCAGTGAAAGGCGGGGCTACACCTTC
CDR3aa: CASSERRGYTF

j_gene: TRBJ1-2
v_gene: TRBV15
d_gene: TRBD1
abundance: .
CDR3nt: TGTGCCACCAGCAAGGACAGGGGATCCTATGGCTACACCTTC
CDR3aa: CATSKDRGSYGYTF

j_gene: TRBJ1-5
v_gene: TRBV25-1
d_gene: .
abundance: .
CDR3nt: TGTGCCAGCAGTGAATTTAATGATCAGCCCCAGCATTTT
CDR3aa: CASSEFNDQPQHF

j_gene: TRBJ1-1
v_gene: TRBV27
d_gene: TRBD1
abundance: .
CDR3nt: TGTGCCAGCAGTCCCCAACAGGGGCCGGGGACTGAAGCTTTCTTT
CDR3aa: CASSPQQGPGTEAFF

j_gene: TRBJ1-3
v_gene: TRBV5-6
d_gene: TRBD1
abundance: .
CDR3nt: TGTGCCAGCAGCGCGGGACAGGGGGCTGGTGGAAACACCATATATTTT
CDR3aa: CASSAGQGAGGNTIYF

j_gene: TRBJ2-2
v_gene: TRBV5-4
d_gene: TRBD1
abundance: .
CDR3nt: TGTGCCAGCAGCTCGGGACAGGATACCGGGGAGCTGTTTTTT
CDR3aa: CASSSGQDTGELFF

j_gene: TRBJ2-7
v_gene: TRBV5-1
d_gene: .
abundance: few
CDR3nt: TGCGCCAGCAGCTTGGTTGCAGGCTCCTACGAGCAGTACTTC
CDR3aa: CASSLVAGSYEQYF

j_gene: TRBJ2-4
v_gene: TRBV4-2
d_gene: TRBD1
abundance: once
CDR3nt: TGTGCCAGCAGCCAAGACGACAGGGTTGACATTCAGTACTTC
CDR3aa: CASSQDDRVDIQYF

j_gene: TRBJ2-2
v_gene: TRBV7-3
d_gene: .
abundance: .
CDR3nt: TGTGCCAGCAGCGTCGACAGTTTTACCGGGGAGCTGTTTTTT
CDR3aa: CASSVDSFTGELFF

j_gene: TRBJ2-1
v_gene: TRBV5-4
d_gene: TRBD2
abundance: .
CDR3nt: TGTGCCAGCAGCTCCGTGTTTGGTGGGGGGGATAATGAGCAGTTCTTC
CDR3aa: CASSSVFGGGDNEQFF

j_gene: TRBJ1-2
v_gene: TRBV6-1
d_gene: TRBD1
abundance: .
CDR3nt: TGTGCCAGCAGGAGTAAGGGGACAGGGGCGTATGGCTACACCTTC
CDR3aa: CASRSKGTGAYGYTF

j_gene: TRBJ1-4
v_gene: TRBV6-5
d_gene: TRBD1
abundance: .
CDR3nt: TGTGCCAGTGCCCGGGACAGAGGAGAAAAACTGTTTTTT
CDR3aa: CASARDRGEKLFF

j_gene: TRBJ1-2
v_gene: TRBV7-6
d_gene: TRBD1
abundance: .
CDR3nt: TGTGCCAGCAGCCCACAGGGGGCTAGCTATGGCTACACCTTC
CDR3aa: CASSPQGASYGYTF

j_gene: TRBJ1-5
v_gene: TRBV30
d_gene: .
abundance: once
CDR3nt: TGTGCCTGGAGTGAGGGGGATGATCAGCCCCAGCATTTT
CDR3aa: CAWSEGDDQPQHF

j_gene: TRBJ1-2
v_gene: TRBV7-9
d_gene: TRBD1
abundance: .
CDR3nt: TGTGCCAGCGGTTCTAGGGACAGATCTTATGGCTACACCTTC
CDR3aa: CASGSRDRSYGYTF

j_gene: TRBJ2-7
v_gene: TRBV6-5
d_gene: TRBD1
abundance: .
CDR3nt: TGTGCCAGCAGTTACTCCGGGGCAGGGGGCTCCTACGAGCAGTACTTC
CDR3aa: CASSYSGAGGSYEQYF

j_gene: TRBJ1-5
v_gene: TRBV7-2
d_gene: .
abundance: .
CDR3nt: TGTGCCAGCAGCTTAGCTCTGGGGGCATTCAATCAGCCCCAGCATTTT
CDR3aa: CASSLALGAFNQPQHF

j_gene: TRBJ2-1
v_gene: TRBV6-1
d_gene: TRBD1
abundance: .
CDR3nt: TGTGCCAGCAGTAAGGGACAGGGTTCGGGAAATGAGCAGTTCTTC
CDR3aa: CASSKGQGSGNEQFF

j_gene: TRBJ2-3
v_gene: TRBV2
d_gene: .
abundance: .
CDR3nt: TGTGCCAGCAGTGACGTAACAGGCACAGATACGCAGTATTTT
CDR3aa: CASSDVTGTDTQYF

j_gene: TRBJ2-5
v_gene: TRBV29-1
d_gene: .
abundance: .
CDR3nt: TGCAGCGTCTCCGAATGGGCAGACTTC
CDR3aa: CSVSEWADF

j_gene: TRBJ2-2
v_gene: TRBV11-2
d_gene: TRBD1
abundance: .
CDR3nt: TGTGCCAGCAGCTTAGTTCGGACAGGCATAACCGGGGAGCTGTTTTTT
CDR3aa: CASSLVRTGITGELFF

j_gene: TRBJ1-2
v_gene: TRBV7-8
d_gene: TRBD1
abundance: .
CDR3nt: TGTGCCAGCAGTTCAGACAGGGTATATGGCTACACCTTC
CDR3aa: CASSSDRVYGYTF

j_gene: TRBJ1-5
v_gene: TRBV7-9
d_gene: .
abundance: .
CDR3nt: TGTGCCAGCAGCCCTAGAGCGGGTAAGGAGGCCCAGCATTTT
CDR3aa: CASSPRAGKEAQHF

j_gene: TRBJ2-1
v_gene: TRBV2
d_gene: TRBD2
abundance: .
CDR3nt: TGTGCCAGCGAAGGACTAGCGGGCAATGAGCAGTTCTTC
CDR3aa: CASEGLAGNEQFF

j_gene: TRBJ1-1
v_gene: TRBV9
d_gene: .
abundance: .
CDR3nt: TGTGCCAGCAGCGTACTAGTGAACACTGAAGCTTTCTTT
CDR3aa: CASSVLVNTEAFF

j_gene: TRBJ1-1
v_gene: TRBV11-2
d_gene: .
abundance: .
CDR3nt: TGTGCCAGCAGCTTAGACCCTCAGCCGGGGAGTCAGATAGATGAAGCTTTCTTT
CDR3aa: CASSLDPQPGSQIDEAFF

j_gene: TRBJ2-2
v_gene: TRBV5-1
d_gene: .
abundance: .
CDR3nt: TGCGCCAGCAGCTACGGGGTTTCCGGGGAGCTGTTTTTT
CDR3aa: CASSYGVSGELFF

j_gene: TRBJ2-6
v_gene: TRBV5-8
d_gene: .
abundance: once
CDR3nt: TGTGCCAGCAGCTTGGGACAATCCACCGGGGCCAACGTCCTGACTTTC
CDR3aa: CASSLGQSTGANVLTF

j_gene: TRBJ1-3
v_gene: TRBV11-2
d_gene: .
abundance: .
CDR3nt: TGTGCCAGCAGCTTGGTACGAACAGGAAACACCATATATTTT
CDR3aa: CASSLVRTGNTIYF

j_gene: TRBJ2-7
v_gene: TRBV6-5
d_gene: TRBD2
abundance: .
CDR3nt: TGTGCCAGCAGAGGGACTAGCGGGGCGCGGTACTTC
CDR3aa: CASRGTSGARYF

j_gene: TRBJ2-7
v_gene: TRBV18
d_gene: TRBD1
abundance: once
CDR3nt: TGTGCCAGCTCACCGCGACAGGGCCCTAACTACGAGCAGTACTTC
CDR3aa: CASSPRQGPNYEQYF

j_gene: TRBJ1-6
v_gene: TRBV6-1
d_gene: .
abundance: .
CDR3nt: TGTGCCAGCTTGGGTGGACACGGCGGTAGATTGTCCCTCCACTTT
CDR3aa: CASLGGHGGRLSLHF

j_gene: TRBJ2-3
v_gene: TRBV2
d_gene: .
abundance: .
CDR3nt: TGTGCCAGCAGGTGGGGCTTGACAGATACGCAGTATTTT
CDR3aa: CASRWGLTDTQYF

j_gene: TRBJ2-1
v_gene: TRBV15
d_gene: .
abundance: .
CDR3nt: TGTGCCACCAGCAAGGGGGGGAGCTCCTACAATGAGCAGTTCTTC
CDR3aa: CATSKGGSSYNEQFF

j_gene: TRBJ2-5
v_gene: TRBV7-9
d_gene: .
abundance: .
CDR3nt: TGTGCCAGCAGCGCAACGGGACAAGCCGGGACCCAGTACTTC
CDR3aa: CASSATGQAGTQYF

j_gene: TRBJ1-2
v_gene: TRBV7-9
d_gene: .
abundance: .
CDR3nt: TGTGCCAGCAGCCCAGGGTCGGGGGTAGGTGGCTACACCTTC
CDR3aa: CASSPGSGVGGYTF

j_gene: TRBJ2-7
v_gene: TRBV7-6
d_gene: TRBD2
abundance: .
CDR3nt: TGTGCCAGCAGGGGGGAGGGTTACGAGCAGTACTTC
CDR3aa: CASRGEGYEQYF

j_gene: TRBJ1-1
v_gene: TRBV29-1
d_gene: .
abundance: .
CDR3nt: TGCAGCGTTGATAGGGGAACAGATGAAGCTTTCTTT
CDR3aa: CSVDRGTDEAFF

j_gene: TRBJ2-5
v_gene: TRBV11-2
d_gene: .
abundance: .
CDR3nt: TGTGCCAGCAGCTTAGTTCGGGGTCGAGGGGAGACCCAGTACTTC
CDR3aa: CASSLVRGRGETQYF

j_gene: TRBJ2-7
v_gene: TRBV5-3
d_gene: .
abundance: few
CDR3nt: TGTGCCAGAAGCCTCGAGAAGGGGCAATACCCTAACTCCTACGAGCAGTACTTC
CDR3aa: CARSLEKGQYPNSYEQYF

j_gene: TRBJ2-7
v_gene: TRBV7-9
d_gene: .
abundance: .
CDR3nt: TGTTCCAGCAGCTTAGGTCAGGCCTACGAGCAGTACTTC
CDR3aa: CSSSLGQAYEQYF

j_gene: TRBJ2-3
v_gene: TRBV18
d_gene: TRBD1
abundance: .
CDR3nt: TGTGCCAGCTCACCGAAGGGACAGGCCACAGATACGCAGTATTTT
CDR3aa: CASSPKGQATDTQYF

j_gene: TRBJ1-5
v_gene: TRBV10-2
d_gene: .
abundance: .
CDR3nt: TGCGCCAGCAGTGAAAGAGGAGTTCAGCCCCAGCATTTT
CDR3aa: CASSERGVQPQHF

j_gene: TRBJ2-1
v_gene: TRBV5-5
d_gene: .
abundance: .
CDR3nt: TGTGCCAGCAGCTTCCAGGAAACATACAATGAGCAGTTCTTC
CDR3aa: CASSFQETYNEQFF

j_gene: TRBJ1-1
v_gene: TRBV29-1
d_gene: .
abundance: .
CDR3nt: TGCAGCGTGCACAGGGAGTACACTGAAGCTTTCTTT
CDR3aa: CSVHREYTEAFF

j_gene: TRBJ1-1
v_gene: TRBV25-1
d_gene: TRBD1
abundance: .
CDR3nt: TGTGCCAGCAGCCAGGGGGCAAAGGCTGAAGCTTTCTTT
CDR3aa: CASSQGAKAEAFF

j_gene: TRBJ2-7
v_gene: TRBV5-4
d_gene: .
abundance: .
CDR3nt: TGTGCCAGCAGCTTATACCCCGGCTGGGCCCCAAGCTCCTACGAGCAGTACTTC
CDR3aa: CASSLYPGWAPSSYEQYF

j_gene: TRBJ2-7
v_gene: TRBV27
d_gene: .
abundance: .
CDR3nt: TGTGCCAGCAGTGAATTTGGGCAGCCTTACGAGCAGTACTTC
CDR3aa: CASSEFGQPYEQYF

j_gene: TRBJ1-1
v_gene: TRBV6-5
d_gene: .
abundance: .
CDR3nt: TGTGCCAGCAGTTACTTCGGGAACACTGAAGCTTTCTTT
CDR3aa: CASSYFGNTEAFF

j_gene: TRBJ2-6
v_gene: TRBV7-2
d_gene: .
abundance: few
CDR3nt: TGTGCCAGCAGCTACCCCCGGGGACACACCGGGGCCAACGTCCTGACTTTC
CDR3aa: CASSYPRGHTGANVLTF

j_gene: TRBJ1-1
v_gene: TRBV6-1
d_gene: .
abundance: .
CDR3nt: TGTGCCAGCAGTGATCGGGTTAACACTGAAGCTTTCTTT
CDR3aa: CASSDRVNTEAFF

j_gene: TRBJ1-5
v_gene: TRBV5-1
d_gene: .
abundance: .
CDR3nt: TGCGCCAGCAGCTTGGAGGGAGGGGATCAGCCCCAGCATTTT
CDR3aa: CASSLEGGDQPQHF